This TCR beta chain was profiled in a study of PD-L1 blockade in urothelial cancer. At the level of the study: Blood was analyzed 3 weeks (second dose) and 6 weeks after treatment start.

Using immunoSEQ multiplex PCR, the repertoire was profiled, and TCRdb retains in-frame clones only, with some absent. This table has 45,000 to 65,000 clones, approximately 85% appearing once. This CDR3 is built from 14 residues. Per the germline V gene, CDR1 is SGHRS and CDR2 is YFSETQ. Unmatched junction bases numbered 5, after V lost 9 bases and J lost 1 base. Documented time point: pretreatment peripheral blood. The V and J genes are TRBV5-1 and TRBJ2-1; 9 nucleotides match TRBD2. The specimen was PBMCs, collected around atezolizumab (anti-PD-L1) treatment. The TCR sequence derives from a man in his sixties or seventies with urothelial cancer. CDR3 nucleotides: TGCGCCACCAGAACTAGCGGGTCCTACAATGAGCAGTTCTTC. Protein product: CATRTSGSYNEQFF.